The clone carrying this T cell receptor (beta chain) was picked up a small number of times. Its specificity is unknown. These donors were members of the approximately 110-subject validation cohort, a group separate from the approximately 670-subject first cohort. The data stem from a study of cytomegalovirus exposure and HLA in healthy donors. Study information: The 120 validation repertoires were reported in a later analysis to have been generated on the same platform as the approximately 700 first-cohort repertoires. Whole-study findings and limits: The authors enumerated over 150 TCR beta chains as linked to cytomegalovirus.

CDR1 MNHNY and CDR2 SVGAGI come from the germline V gene (reference sequence). V was cut by 2 bases and J by 7 bases, with 12 bases left in between. This CDR3 spans 13 amino acids. Clones were read by immunoSEQ multiplex PCR, and TCRdb kept only the in-frame ones, dropping some. The sample lists approximately 210,000 clones, 86% occurring once. This TCR was sampled from a woman between 18 and 30 years old in good health and CMV-seronegative. V is TRBV6-6 and J is TRBJ2-7; TRBD2 is a possible D gene (5 bases). Sample: PBMCs. CDR3 DNA: TGTGCCAGCAGTTACGAAAAGACGGGGGAGCAGTACTTC. Amino acids: CASSYEKTGEQYF.